Shown below are 10 T cell receptor beta chains from a single sample sequenced in a study of T-cell reconstitution after alpha-beta-depleted transplantation in children. Unique molecular identifiers tagged the TCRbeta library. MiXCR was run by TCRdb on the PCR reads, yielding one entry per CDR3 protein. Here the sample spans 400,000 to 500,000 distinct CDR3 sequences, approximately 10% being singletons. The sequencing used PBMCs from the stem cell graft donor, collected from the stem cell graft. The origin of the receptors is a human donor who donated a stem cell graft to a child with acute myeloid leukemia.

This chain joins TRBV5-5 and TRBJ2-7; possible D gene TRBD2, 5 bases. Trimming removed 4 bases from V and 7 bases from J, with 12 bases in between. The germline CDR1 and CDR2 sequences are SGHKS and YYEKEE (reference sequence). This CDR3 contains 12 residues. CDR3 nucleotide sequence: TGTGCCAGCAGCGATCAATGGAGGGAGCAGTACGTC. Translation gives CASSDQWREQYV.

There are many counts of this clonotype. The chain employs TRBV4-2 and TRBJ2-2; TRBD2 matches at 11 bases. The CDR3 runs 16 residues. From germline, CDR1 is LGHNA and CDR2 YNFKEQ. V was pared by 1 base and J by 4 bases, with 2 bases of the junction left unmatched. CDR3 sequence: CASSQGLAGGTGELFF. As DNA, the CDR3 is TGTGCCAGCAGCCAAGGCCTAGCGGGGGGCACCGGGGAGCTGTTTTTT.

Only a few counts were recorded for this clonotype. J is TRBJ1-1 and V is TRBV5-1; possibly TRBD1 for D (5 bases). Germline CDR1 is SGHRS and CDR2 is YFSETQ. This CDR3 contains 18 residues. Trimming took off 4 bases at V and 0 bases at J, with 22 bases between the two ends. CDR3 protein: CASSGSGRDEAMNTEAFF. In DNA, the CDR3 is TGCGCCAGCAGCGGTTCCGGCAGGGATGAGGCCATGAACACTGAAGCTTTCTTT.

This rearrangement joins TRBV19 to TRBJ2-2, with no clear D. Trimming took off 4 bases at V and 4 bases at J, with 13 bases between the two ends. The germline CDR1 and CDR2 sequences are LNHDA and SQIVND (reference sequence). This CDR3 contains 15 residues. The CDR3 nucleotides read TGTGCCAGTAGTAGGTCCCCAGACGGCACCGGGGAGCTGTTTTTT. It encodes CASSRSPDGTGELFF.

V is TRBV6-2 or TRBV6-3 and J is TRBJ2-3, with 9 bases lining up with TRBD1. Trimming took 6 bases from V and 6 from J; bases not matched to a gene: 10. This CDR3 spans 15 amino acids. CDR1 MNHEY and CDR2 SVGEGT come from the germline V gene. CDR3: CASSAPGQGPDTQYF. The CDR3 coding sequence is TGTGCCAGCAGCGCCCCGGGACAGGGCCCGGATACGCAGTATTTT.

The chain carries TRBV12-3 or TRBV12-4 and TRBJ2-7; 12 bases agree with TRBD1. V trimming: 6 bases; J trimming: 5 bases; junction bases outside the gene matches: 14. The length of the CDR3 is 17 residues. The CDR3 nucleotides read TGTGCCAGCAGGTTTCTCCCAGGGGGACAGGGGGCACACGAGCAGTACGTC. Translated: CASRFLPGGQGAHEQYV.

The V and J genes are TRBV29-1 and TRBJ2-5, with TRBD1 matching over 8 bases. Per germline, CDR1 SQVTM and CDR2 ANQGSEA. The V segment lost 3 bases and the J segment 4 bases; nucleotides outside the gene matches: 7. The CDR3 totals 14 residues. The DNA of the CDR3 is TGCAGCGTTGAGACAGGGGTCGGTGGAGAGACCCAGTACTTC. Its translation: CSVETGVGGETQYF. The variable domain in full, with the rest retrieved from reference TRBV29-1 and TRBJ2-5, is SAVISQKPSRDICQRGTSLTIQCQVDSQVTMMFWYRQQPGQSLTLIATANQGSEATYESGFVIDKFPISRPNLTFSTLTVSNMSPEDSSIYLCSVETGVGGETQYFGPGTRLLVL.

This clonotype appeared many times. J is TRBJ2-7 and V is TRBV18; 9 bases align to TRBD1. With V trimmed by 6 bases and J by 0 bases, 6 bases remained unmatched. The CDR3 has 15 amino acids. CDR1 is KGHSH and CDR2 is LQKENI in the germline V gene. The DNA of the CDR3 is TGTGCCAGCTCCCTCGGGACAGGGAGCTCCTACGAGCAGTACGTC. Its translation: CASSLGTGSSYEQYV.

This clonotype has more than one count but fewer than ten. The DNA for the CDR3 is TGTGCCAGCAGTTTCCCCGGGACTTACATCAACAATGAGCAGTTCTTC. As protein: CASSFPGTYINNEQFF. The chain links TRBV6-2 or TRBV6-3 to TRBJ2-1, with a tentative D call TRBD2 (6 bases). Per the germline V gene, CDR1 is MNHEY and CDR2 is SVGEGT. V lost 4 bases to trimming and J lost 5 bases, with 18 bases between them. There are 16 residues in the CDR3.

This clonotype was seen only a few times. An end of the junction does not agree with germline; a read error may underlie this. This chain uses TRBV7-2 with TRBJ1-1, with D unresolved. Germline assignment: CDR1 SGHTA and CDR2 FQGNSA. The CDR3 is 12 residues long. This CDR3 is CASSRFPGSPLF. CDR3 sequence (DNA): TGTGCCAGCAGCCGATTCCCCGGGAGCCCTCTCTTT. Together with reference TRBV7-2 and TRBJ1-1, the CDR3 gives the full variable domain: GAGVSQSPSNKVTEKGKDVELRCDPISGHTALYWYRQSLGQGLEFLIYFQGNSAPDKSGLPSDRFSAERTGGSVSTLTIQRTQQEDSAVYLCASSRFPGSPLFGQGTRLTVV.